The present T cell receptor (beta chain) was sequenced within a study of identical twins. In TCRdb, the 5' RACE reads were re-called with MiXCR into one record per CDR3 protein. There are around 490,000 distinct CDR3 sequences in the sample; roughly 13% occur only once, and 0.98% lies in the top ten. The V gene lost 0 bases and the J gene lost 5 bases, with 7 bases spanning the gap. The CDR3 contains 13 residues. CDR1 and CDR2 from the germline V gene are GTSNPN and SVGIG (reference sequence). The same sample was also studied in work on yellow fever vaccine responses in identical twins.

This sequence was found in a woman aged 18-29 years in good health. The rearrangement joins TRBV30 to TRBJ2-2, with D tentatively TRBD1 (6 bases). Material: CD4+ T cells sorted from blood. The CDR3 sequence: CAWSVTGTGELFF. The CDR3 DNA is TGTGCCTGGAGTGTAACAGGGACCGGGGAGCTGTTTTTT.